This T cell receptor beta chain was retrieved from a study of T-cell reconstitution after alpha-beta-depleted transplantation in children. The study's findings and limits: High day-60 TCRbeta diversity in some patients came from surviving recipient T cells and thymic progenitors. Two months or so post-transplant, alpha-beta T cells reportedly derived from several hundred expanded graft clones. Newly produced T cells mostly accounted for T-cell counts and diversity one year post-transplant.

As concerns this clonotype: Its matching antigen is unknown. Given the absence of the conserved phenylalanine or tryptophan at the CDR3 end, a read error is likely.

The authors prepared the TCRbeta library with unique molecular identifiers. TCRdb reprocessed the PCR reads with MiXCR, giving one entry per CDR3 protein. The table lists approximately 82,000 distinct CDR3 sequences, less than 20% of them singletons, with roughly a fifth in the top ten. The origin of this receptor is a male patient between 2 and 10 years old who had a stem cell transplant for acute lymphoblastic leukemia, so the T cells may come from the graft donor. The sample here was PBMCs, mostly from graft donor cells, taken 180 days after TCRalphabeta/CD19-depleted stem cell transplant.

The CDR3 is CASSPPSRTEAFL. The CDR3 DNA is TGTGCCAGCTCACCACCGTCGAGAACTGAAGCTTTCCTT. V usage is TRBV18 and J usage is TRBJ1-1; D gene unclear. Germline CDR1 reads KGHSH; CDR2 reads LQKENI. CDR3 length equals 13 residues. V gave up 0 bases and J gave up 5 bases, with 7 bases separating them.